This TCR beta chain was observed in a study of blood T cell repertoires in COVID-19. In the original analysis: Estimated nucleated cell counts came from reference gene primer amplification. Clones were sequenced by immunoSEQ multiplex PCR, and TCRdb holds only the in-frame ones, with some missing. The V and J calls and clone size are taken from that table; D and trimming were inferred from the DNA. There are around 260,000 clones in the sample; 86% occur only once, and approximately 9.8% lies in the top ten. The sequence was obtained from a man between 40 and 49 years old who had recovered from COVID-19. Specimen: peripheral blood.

For the CDR3, the DNA is TGTGCCAGTAGTAAAGTGGCTAGCGGGGGTTGGAGCAATGAGCAGTTCTTC. This codes for CASSKVASGGWSNEQFF. This rearrangement joins TRBV19 to TRBJ2-1, with TRBD2 matching 10 bases. The CDR3 sequence is 17 residues long. Germline lookup yields CDR1 LNHDA and CDR2 SQIVND (reference sequence). V lost 4 bases to trimming and J lost 6 bases; unmatched junction nucleotides: 12.